The clone carrying this T cell receptor beta chain appeared many times. Its target is unknown. The sample originates from a study of identical twins. A universal primer site came from template switching; cDNA carried unique molecular identifiers. TCRdb ran MiXCR on the 5' RACE reads and lists one entry per CDR3 protein. The sample consists of approximately 1.8 million distinct CDR3 sequences, about 31% of them appearing once. The CDR3 length is 14 residues. Germline CDR1 reads KGHDR; CDR2 reads SFDVKD. Trimming cost V 6 bases and J 2 bases, with 12 bases left between them. General study points: Twin-shared out-of-frame alpha sequences showed excess low generation probability. Abundant beta clonotypes from cord blood bore fewer insertions; memory repertoires lacked this pattern. Researchers reported weaker excess twin sharing in beta out-of-frame sequences.

The J gene is TRBJ1-2, the V gene TRBV24-1; D might be TRBD1 (6 bases). Sequenced sample: cord blood. The clonotype comes from a newborn girl in good health. The CDR3 DNA reads as TGTGCCACCAGTAAAACAGGGTTCAACTATGGCTACACCTTC. Protein sequence: CATSKTGFNYGYTF.